Each of the 24 T cell receptor beta chains below was sequenced from the same sample in a study of shared clonotypes between healthy human individuals. Sequencing was performed with immunoSEQ multiplex PCR; in TCRdb, only in-frame clones are kept and a portion is missing. The data hold about a million clones, with approximately 80% observed a single time. Sequenced sample: memory CD4+ T cells sorted from blood. The sample's subset: CD45RA-negative fraction. These receptors all stem from a man aged 18 to 29 in good health.

The chain combines TRBV30 with TRBJ1-6; 7 positions match TRBD1. The trim removed 4 bases at V and 7 bases at J, leaving 16 bases unmatched. The CDR3 runs 17 residues. Germline-derived CDR1 and CDR2 are GTSNPN and SVGIG (reference sequence). CDR3 coding DNA: TGTGCCTGGACCCCTGAGTGGGGGGCAGGGGGAAATTCACCCCTCCACTTT. Translated, it gives CAWTPEWGAGGNSPLHF. The complete variable domain, with remaining parts taken from reference TRBV30 and TRBJ1-6, reads SQTIHQWPATLVQPVGSPLSLECTVEGTSNPNLYWYRQAAGRGLQLLFYSVGIGQISSEVPQNLSASRPQDRQFILSSKKLLLSDSGFYLCAWTPEWGAGGNSPLHFGNGTRLTVT.

V gene TRBV11-2 combines with J gene TRBJ1-1; 8 bases are shared with TRBD1. Germline trimming cut 8 bases from V and 1 base from J; bases unmatched to any gene: 6. The CDR3 consists of 14 residues. Germline lookup yields CDR1 SGHAT and CDR2 FQNNGV. CDR3 nucleotides: TGTGCCAGCGCGGCGACAGGGGCGAACACTGAAGCTTTCTTT. Amino acids: CASAATGANTEAFF.

The V gene is TRBV7-8, the J gene TRBJ1-1; no clear D. Between the trimmed V and J ends, which lost 1 base and 7 bases, there was a span of 13 bases. CDR3 length equals 14 residues. CDR1 and CDR2 (germline): SGHVS, FQNEAQ. The CDR3 nucleotides are TGTGCCAGCAGCTTAGTCGGCCTAACTGGTGAAGCTTTCTTT. This codes for CASSLVGLTGEAFF.

The chain couples TRBV11-2 to TRBJ1-1, with a weak D call TRBD1 (5 bases). Germline loops: CDR1 SGHAT, CDR2 FQNNGV. Trimming left V 7 bases short and J 10 bases short, with 16 bases between. The CDR3 loop spans 12 amino acids. The CDR3 region has the DNA TGTGCCAGCACCGCTGGGGGGACGTCAGCTTTCTTT. Translation gives CASTAGGTSAFF.

The V call is TRBV5-1, the J call TRBJ1-1; 9 nucleotides agree with TRBD1. The CDR3 loop spans 14 amino acids. J lost 5 bases, V lost 4 bases, and 6 bases had no gene match. The germline V gene has CDR1 SGHRS and CDR2 YFSETQ. CDR3 loop: CASSAQGARTEAFF. The CDR3 nucleotides read TGCGCCAGCAGCGCACAGGGGGCGCGAACTGAAGCTTTCTTT.

The V and J genes are TRBV10-1 and TRBJ1-1; D uncertain. CDR3 length: 14 amino acids. V shed 6 bases and J shed 4 bases, with 15 bases lying between them. Germline lookup yields CDR1 WNHNN and CDR2 SYGVQD (reference sequence). The CDR3 nucleotides read TGCGCCAGCAGCCAAGACCTCCCGGTCACTGAAGCTTTCTTT. It yields the protein CASSQDLPVTEAFF.

The chain recombines TRBV5-1 with TRBJ1-2; tentative D call: TRBD1 (5 bases). This CDR3 contains 17 residues. Germline values: CDR1 SGHRS, CDR2 YFSETQ. Between the trimmed V and J ends, which lost 0 bases and 0 bases, there was a span of 15 bases. The CDR3 nucleotides read TGCGCCAGCAGCTTGGATGTGGGACTATCCACTAACTATGGCTACACCTTC. It encodes CASSLDVGLSTNYGYTF.

As for this clone: Germline is not matched at one junction end, which may reflect a read error. The chain uses TRBV7-7 and TRBJ2-2, with TRBD1 matching 7 bases. Germline values: CDR1 SSHAT, CDR2 FNYEAQ (reference sequence). The CDR3 covers 15 residues. CDR3 sequence: CASSLDRANTGELFF. The CDR3 DNA reads TGTGCTAGCAGCCTAGACAGGGCGAACACCGGGGAGCTGTTTTTT.

This clone was found a few times. Distinct nucleotide sequences in the sample also encode this CDR3. The chain uses TRBV18 and TRBJ1-1; a possible D gene is TRBD1 (5 bases). Deletions cut 3 bases from V and 2 bases from J, with 7 bases between. The germline V gene encodes CDR1 KGHSH and CDR2 LQKENI. The CDR3 is 13 residues long. CDR3 sequence reads: CASSPRENTEAFF. Here the CDR3 DNA reads TGTGCCAGCTCACCCAGGGAAAACACTGAAGCTTTCTTT.

The V call is TRBV11-2, the J call TRBJ2-5, with TRBD2 matching over 9 bases. The CDR3 consists of 14 residues. Germline CDR1 and CDR2: SGHAT and FQNNGV. J gave up 2 bases and V 7 bases, and 5 bases lay outside the gene matches. CDR3 sequence (DNA): TGTGCCAGCACTTTGCTAGCGGGGCAAGAGACCCAGTACTTC. Translated, it gives CASTLLAGQETQYF. The full variable domain, its missing parts supplied by reference TRBV11-2 and TRBJ2-5, is EAGVAQSPRYKIIEKRQSVAFWCNPISGHATLYWYQQILGQGPKLLIQFQNNGVVDDSQLPKDRFSAERLKGVDSTLKIQPAKLEDSAVYLCASTLLAGQETQYFGPGTRLLVL.

The rearrangement uses TRBV6-5 and TRBJ2-5; 7 nucleotides match TRBD1. J lost 3 bases, V lost 4 bases, and 5 bases had no gene match. This CDR3 spans 14 amino acids. In germline, CDR1 is MNHEY, CDR2 SVGAGI. CDR3 DNA sequence: TGTGCCAGCAGTTCCCCGGGACAGAAAGAGACCCAGTACTTC. This codes for CASSSPGQKETQYF.

V and J are TRBV28 and TRBJ2-4, with TRBD1 matching over 9 bases. V was pared by 5 bases and J by 7 bases, with 6 bases of the junction left unmatched. The CDR3 sequence is 14 residues long. Germline loops: CDR1 MDHEN, CDR2 SYDVKM. This CDR3 is CASSLPQGANIQYF. In DNA form, the CDR3 reads TGTGCCAGCAGTCTACCACAGGGGGCGAACATTCAGTACTTC.

CDR3 protein: CASSLVSNIGTYSNQPQHF. The CDR3 nucleotides read TGTGCCAGCAGCTTAGTAAGTAATATCGGGACATATAGCAATCAGCCCCAGCATTTT. The chain joins TRBV11-2 to TRBJ1-5; maybe TRBD1 (6 bases). This CDR3 is built from 19 residues. V shed 1 base and J shed 0 bases, with 19 bases lying between them. Germline values: CDR1 SGHAT, CDR2 FQNNGV.

The V call is TRBV6-1, the J call TRBJ1-5, with a possible D match to TRBD1 (6 bases). Looked up from germline, CDR1 is MNHNS and CDR2 is SASEGT. The length of the CDR3 is 14 residues. V was clipped by 6 bases and J by 3 bases, with 12 bases between them. The chain's CDR3 is CASSFGQINQPQHF. As DNA, the CDR3 is TGTGCCAGCAGCTTCGGACAGATCAATCAGCCCCAGCATTTT.

About this clone itself: The sample contains more than one DNA sequence encoding this CDR3. This sequence joins TRBV30 and TRBJ1-5; D is undetermined. Trimming shortened V by 1 base and J by 5 bases, and 12 bases separated the two germline ends. The CDR3 is made up of 14 amino acids. CDR1 is GTSNPN, CDR2 SVGIG, per germline (reference sequence). CDR3 region: CAWSGAAGDQPQHF. CDR3 sequence (DNA): TGTGCCTGGAGTGGGGCAGCCGGTGATCAGCCCCAGCATTTT.

This clone was recorded a few times. The CDR3 here is CASSEWTEAFF. CDR3 coding DNA: TGTGCCAGCAGCGAGTGGACTGAAGCTTTCTTT. V is TRBV7-9 and J is TRBJ1-1, with unresolved D. The germline V gene has CDR1 SEHNR and CDR2 FQNEAQ (reference sequence). Trimming took off 5 bases at V and 5 bases at J, with 6 bases between the two ends. CDR3 length equals 11 residues. Full variable domain (missing parts from reference TRBV7-9 and TRBJ1-1): DTGVSQNPRHKITKRGQNVTFRCDPISEHNRLYWYRQTLGQGPEFLTYFQNEAQLEKSRLLSDRFSAERPKGSFSTLEIQRTEQGDSAMYLCASSEWTEAFFGQGTRLTVV.

This clone appeared a few times. Other DNA variants within this sample encode the same CDR3. The V and J genes are TRBV6-1 and TRBJ2-5, with D unclear. This CDR3 has 13 amino acids. Germline V gene sequence: CDR1 MNHNS, CDR2 SASEGT. V lost 3 bases to trimming and J lost 5 bases, with 10 bases between them. The CDR3 is CASSETRRETQYF. DNA for the CDR3: TGTGCCAGCAGTGAGACCCGCAGGGAGACCCAGTACTTC.

This chain uses TRBV6-1 with TRBJ2-7; 7 positions agree with TRBD1. Germline V gene sequence: CDR1 MNHNS, CDR2 SASEGT. Trimming at V came to 6 bases and at J to 1 base, leaving 9 bases not matched to a gene. This CDR3 contains 15 residues. Here the CDR3 DNA reads TGTGCCAGCAGCGACAGGGCCCGAGTGTCCTACGAGCAGTACTTC. Encoded protein: CASSDRARVSYEQYF.

V is TRBV18 and J is TRBJ1-1; D unclear. Trimming removed 5 bases at V and 0 bases at J, with 7 bases between. The CDR3 is 13 residues long. Germline V gene data show CDR1 as KGHSH and CDR2 as LQKENI. The chain's CDR3 is CASSSDMNTEAFF. CDR3 DNA sequence: TGTGCCAGCTCATCCGACATGAACACTGAAGCTTTCTTT. Full variable domain (outside the CDR3, taken from reference TRBV18 and TRBJ1-1): NAGVMQNPRHLVRRRGQEARLRCSPMKGHSHVYWYRQLPEEGLKFMVYLQKENIIDESGMPKERFSAEFPKEGPSILRIQQVVRGDSAAYFCASSSDMNTEAFFGQGTRLTVV.

The chain links TRBV7-2 to TRBJ2-5; unclear D gene. Germline V gene data show CDR1 as SGHTA and CDR2 as FQGNSA. The length of the CDR3 is 11 residues. V was clipped by 1 base and J by 6 bases, with 3 bases between them. The DNA for the CDR3 is TGTGCCAGCAGCTTAGAGAAGACCCAGTACTTC. Its translation: CASSLEKTQYF.

This sequence joins TRBV4-1 and TRBJ1-4; D is unclear. Germline-derived CDR1 and CDR2 are MGHRA and YSYEKL. There are 15 residues in the CDR3. Trimming pared 1 base from V and 5 bases from J, leaving 11 bases between. The chain's CDR3 is CASSQGAFKNEKLFF. CDR3 bases: TGCGCCAGCAGCCAAGGGGCCTTCAAGAATGAAAAACTGTTTTTT.

The chain carries TRBV5-4 and TRBJ1-2, with 9 bases aligning to TRBD1. CDR3 length: 13 residues. V dropped 4 bases and J dropped 8; count of bases not matched to a gene: 6. CDR1 and CDR2 from the germline V gene are SGHNT and YYREEE (reference sequence). CDR3 in DNA: TGTGCCAGCAGCGAGGGACAGGGCGGGGGCTACACCTTC. Its translation is CASSEGQGGGYTF.

This chain uses TRBV10-1 with TRBJ2-3; D gene ambiguous. Germline V lookup: CDR1 WNHNN, CDR2 SYGVQD (reference sequence). The CDR3 consists of 14 residues. V gave up 2 bases and J gave up 1 base, with 7 bases separating them. CDR3 amino acids: CASSEQSGTDTQYF. In nucleotides, the CDR3 is TGCGCCAGCAGTGAGCAGTCCGGCACAGATACGCAGTATTTT.

This clone has more than one count but fewer than ten. This chain connects TRBV9 to TRBJ1-6; TRBD1 matches at 9 bases. The germline V gene encodes CDR1 SGDLS and CDR2 YYNGEE. The V segment lost 2 bases and the J segment 12 bases; nucleotides outside the gene matches: 9. The CDR3 has 15 amino acids. CDR3 protein: CASSVAWDRAGPLHF. CDR3 DNA sequence: TGTGCCAGCAGCGTGGCCTGGGACAGGGCCGGACCCCTCCACTTT. The complete variable domain, with remaining parts taken from reference TRBV9 and TRBJ1-6, reads DSGVTQTPKHLITATGQRVTLRCSPRSGDLSVYWYQQSLDQGLQFLIQYYNGEERAKGNILERFSAQQFPDLHSELNLSSLELGDSALYFCASSVAWDRAGPLHFGNGTRLTVT.